This T cell receptor (beta chain) originates from a study of Ad26.COV2.S vaccination and SARS-CoV-2 variants. Study-level information: Within the COV1001 Ad26.COV2.S trial arm, the donor was enrolled. Study-wide results and caveats: Researchers reported similar non-spike TCR breadth in vaccine and placebo recipients.

Trimming took off 4 bases at V and 2 bases at J, with 9 bases between the two ends. CDR3 size: 13 residues. Germline values: CDR1 SGHRS, CDR2 YFSETQ. About this clone itself: No antigen is known for it.

Treatment described: around 19 received Ad26.COV2.S at low or high dose, single or two shots; about 5 received placebo; per-sample allocation not given. Vaccine and placebo recipients were sampled on day 63 after the first injection. The repertoire was sequenced with immunoSEQ multiplex PCR; TCRdb's copy has only in-frame clones and lacks some. Of 500,000 or so clones detected, roughly nine tenths appear once; the ten largest clones hold over 10%. This chain joins TRBV5-1 and TRBJ1-1; no clear D. The sample in question was peripheral blood, obtained in a trial of Ad26.COV2.S vaccine versus placebo. This TCR derives from a person aged 18-60 years who received the Ad26.COV2.S COVID-19 vaccine or a placebo. CDR3 in amino acids: CASSHKTNTEAFF. The CDR3 bases are TGCGCCAGCAGCCATAAAACAAACACTGAAGCTTTCTTT.